Below are 11 T cell receptor beta chains sequenced from a single sample in a study of CD8 T cells in Susac syndrome. It was with random hexamers that roughly 0.5 to 1 ug RNA was reverse transcribed. Each CDR3 protein is one row after TCRdb ran MiXCR on the immunoSEQ multiplex PCR reads. The sample carries 77,000 or so distinct CDR3 sequences, about 94% recorded once. The sample taken for sequencing was CD8+ T cells from PBMCs. Every receptor here comes from a human donor with multiple sclerosis.

The chain couples TRBV7-9 to TRBJ2-2; TRBD1 matches at 9 bases. CDR1 SEHNR and CDR2 FQNEAQ come from the germline V gene (reference sequence). The CDR3 is 16 residues long. V dropped 5 bases and J dropped 2; count of bases not matched to a gene: 6. CDR3 nucleotides: TGTGCCAGCAGCCTGGGACAGGGAGGAAACACCGGGGAGCTGTTTTTT. It codes for CASSLGQGGNTGELFF.

This chain connects TRBV28 to TRBJ2-5; tentatively, D is TRBD2 (5 bases). Trimming left V 3 bases short and J 5 bases short, with 13 bases between. Germline V gives CDR1 MDHEN, CDR2 SYDVKM. The CDR3 loop spans 14 amino acids. The CDR3 DNA sequence: TGTGCCAGCAGTTTGACTATGCCTGGTGAGACCCAGTACTTC. Translation: CASSLTMPGETQYF.

The chain is built from TRBV12-5 and TRBJ2-2, with a weak D call TRBD1 (5 bases). Germline CDR1 is LGHNT and CDR2 is FRNRAP. The V end was cut by 0 bases, the J end by 1 base, with 18 bases between. The CDR3 runs 19 residues. The CDR3 sequence is CASGLVLSRQKMNTGELFF. Written as DNA, the CDR3 is TGTGCTAGTGGTTTGGTACTCTCCAGACAGAAAATGAACACCGGGGAGCTGTTTTTT. The whole variable domain, filled in from reference TRBV12-5 and TRBJ2-2, reads DARVTQTPRHKVTEMGQEVTMRCQPILGHNTVFWYRQTMMQGLELLAYFRNRAPLDDSGMPKDRFSAEMPDATLATLKIQPSEPRDSAVYFCASGLVLSRQKMNTGELFFGEGSRLTVL.

The rearrangement joins TRBV30 to TRBJ2-7, with D tentatively TRBD1 or TRBD2 (5 bases each). Looked up from germline, CDR1 is GTSNPN and CDR2 is SVGIG (reference sequence). V was pared by 4 bases and J by 2 bases, with 12 bases between. This CDR3 spans 13 amino acids. The CDR3 DNA is TGTGCCTGGATAGGCAGGGACGCCTACGAGCAGTACTTC. It codes for CAWIGRDAYEQYF.

This chain links TRBV7-7 with TRBJ2-2; D could derive from TRBD1 or TRBD2 (5 bases each). The germline V and J ends were trimmed by 4 bases and 2 bases, with 14 bases remaining between them. Per germline, CDR1 SSHAT and CDR2 FNYEAQ (reference sequence). The CDR3 runs 16 residues. CDR3 loop: CASSSWETVNTGELFF. The CDR3 DNA is TGTGCCAGCAGCTCGTGGGAGACAGTCAACACCGGGGAGCTGTTTTTT. The full variable domain, in which reference TRBV7-7 and TRBJ2-2 provide the parts outside the CDR3, is GAGVSQSPRYKVTKRGQDVTLRCDPISSHATLYWYQQALGQGPEFLTYFNYEAQPDKSGLPSDRFSAERPEGSISTLTIQRTEQRDSAMYRCASSSWETVNTGELFFGEGSRLTVL.

This sequence joins TRBV11-3 and TRBJ2-2; D perhaps matches TRBD2 (6 bases). This CDR3 is 15 amino acids long. The ends were cut back, 6 bases at V and 3 bases at J, with 14 bases in the middle. CDR1 is SGHNT, CDR2 YENEEA, per germline. CDR3 residues: CASSPSRGDTGELFF. CDR3 bases: TGTGCCAGCAGTCCTTCGCGGGGTGACACCGGGGAGCTGTTTTTT.

There are a few counts of this clonotype. The chain combines TRBV30 with TRBJ2-7; 9 nucleotides line up with TRBD1. CDR1 and CDR2 from the germline V gene are GTSNPN and SVGIG (reference sequence). The CDR3 runs 14 residues. With 2 bases clipped from V and 5 bases from J, the junction kept 7 bases outside the gene matches. Here the CDR3 reads CAWSKHRGRNEQYF. The CDR3 bases are TGTGCCTGGAGTAAACACAGGGGGCGTAACGAGCAGTACTTC.

The CDR3 nucleotides are TGTGCCAGCAGCTTGAGGAGTCACTATGGCTACACCTTC. Its translation is CASSLRSHYGYTF. The chain couples TRBV5-6 to TRBJ1-2; the D is unclear. Trimming took 1 base from V and 3 from J, leaving 7 bases between them. Germline V CDR1 and CDR2: SGHDT, YYEEEE. This CDR3 region has 13 residues.

The genes are TRBV27 and TRBJ2-7; possible D gene TRBD2, 5 bases. Germline CDR1 and CDR2: MNHEY and SMNVEV (reference sequence). The CDR3 runs 14 residues. Trimming left V 6 bases short and J 6 bases short, with 18 bases between. The CDR3 nucleotides are TGTGCCAGCAGCCCGTCTGAGGGCGAGGGCGAGCAGTACTTC. Translation gives CASSPSEGEGEQYF.

This rearrangement joins TRBV27 to TRBJ1-5; D unresolved. The ends were cut back, 2 bases at V and 6 bases at J, with 5 bases in the middle. The CDR3 has 12 amino acids. Germline V gives CDR1 MNHEY, CDR2 SMNVEV (reference sequence). The CDR3 DNA reads as TGTGCCAGCAGTTTAGCCGGTCAGCCCCAGCATTTT. Translation gives CASSLAGQPQHF.

The rearrangement links TRBV5-1 to TRBJ2-1, with a tentative D call TRBD1 (6 bases). The germline gives CDR1 SGHRS, CDR2 YFSETQ. The CDR3 is made up of 15 amino acids. Trimming removed 2 bases at V and 0 bases at J, with 9 bases between. CDR3 nucleotide sequence: TGCGCCAGCAGCTTCACAGGGAGCTCCTACAATGAGCAGTTCTTC. It specifies CASSFTGSSYNEQFF.